This TCR beta chain was profiled in a study of T cell changes during pregnancy in multiple sclerosis. Clones were read by immunoSEQ multiplex PCR, and TCRdb kept only the in-frame ones, dropping some. The sample lists under 130,000 clones; approximately 90% were seen once. The germline V gene encodes CDR1 SGHVS and CDR2 FQNEAQ. The CDR3 is 15 residues long. Germline trimming cut 4 bases from V and 0 bases from J; bases unmatched to any gene: 3. This TCR was sampled from a female donor with multiple sclerosis, enrolled in a pregnancy study. The chain combines TRBV7-8 with TRBJ2-1; TRBD2 matches at 7 bases. The sample was peripheral blood, taken after pregnancy. CDR3 residues: CASSSGGSSYNEQFF. Here the CDR3 DNA reads TGTGCCAGCAGCTCAGGCGGGAGCTCCTACAATGAGCAGTTCTTC. The complete variable domain, with remaining parts taken from reference TRBV7-8 and TRBJ2-1, reads GAGVSQSPRYKVAKRGQDVALRCDPISGHVSLFWYQQALGQGPEFLTYFQNEAQLDKSGLPSDRFFAERPEGSVSTLKIQRTQQEDSAVYLCASSSGGSSYNEQFFGPGTRLTVL.